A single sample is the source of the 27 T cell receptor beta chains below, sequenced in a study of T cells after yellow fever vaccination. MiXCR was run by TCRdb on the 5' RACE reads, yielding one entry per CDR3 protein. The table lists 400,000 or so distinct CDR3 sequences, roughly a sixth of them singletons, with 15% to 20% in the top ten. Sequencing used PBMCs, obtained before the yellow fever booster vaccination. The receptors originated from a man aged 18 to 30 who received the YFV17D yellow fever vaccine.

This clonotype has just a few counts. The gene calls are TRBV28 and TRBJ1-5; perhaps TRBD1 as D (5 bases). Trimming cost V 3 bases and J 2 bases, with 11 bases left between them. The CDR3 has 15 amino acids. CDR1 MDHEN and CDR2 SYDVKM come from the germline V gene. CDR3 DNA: TGTGCCAGCAGTTTCGGGGGGTTGGGCAATCAGCCCCAGCATTTT. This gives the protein CASSFGGLGNQPQHF.

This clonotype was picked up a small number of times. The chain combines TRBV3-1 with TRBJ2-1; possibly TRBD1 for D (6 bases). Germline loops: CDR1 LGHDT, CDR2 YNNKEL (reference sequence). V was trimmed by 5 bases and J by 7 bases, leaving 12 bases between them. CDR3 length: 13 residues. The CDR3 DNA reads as TGTGCCAGCAGCAGCCTTCAGGGGAATGAGCAGTTCTTC. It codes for CASSSLQGNEQFF.

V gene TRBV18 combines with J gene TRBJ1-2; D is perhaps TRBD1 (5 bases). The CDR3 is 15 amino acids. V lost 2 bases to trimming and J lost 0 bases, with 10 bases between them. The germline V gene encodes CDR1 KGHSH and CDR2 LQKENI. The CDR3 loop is CASSPGAGANYGYTF. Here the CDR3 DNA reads TGTGCCAGCTCACCAGGGGCGGGAGCTAACTATGGCTACACCTTC.

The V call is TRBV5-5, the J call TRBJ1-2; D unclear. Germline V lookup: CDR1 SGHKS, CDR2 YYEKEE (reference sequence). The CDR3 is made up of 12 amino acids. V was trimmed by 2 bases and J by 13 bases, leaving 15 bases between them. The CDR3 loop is CASSFGSDGLTF. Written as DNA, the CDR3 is TGTGCCAGCAGCTTCGGCAGCGACGGCCTCACCTTC. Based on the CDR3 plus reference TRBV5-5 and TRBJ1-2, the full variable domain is DAGVTQSPTHLIKTRGQQVTLRCSPISGHKSVSWYQQVLGQGPQFIFQYYEKEERGRGNFPDRFSARQFPNYSSELNVNALLLGDSALYLCASSFGSDGLTFGSGTRLTVV.

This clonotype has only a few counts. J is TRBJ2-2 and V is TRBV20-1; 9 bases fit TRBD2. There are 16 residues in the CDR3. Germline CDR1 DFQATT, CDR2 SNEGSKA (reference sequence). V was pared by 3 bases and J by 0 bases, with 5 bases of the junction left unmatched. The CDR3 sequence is CSASSLAGTNTGELFF. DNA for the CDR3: TGCAGTGCTAGTTCCCTAGCGGGGACGAACACCGGGGAGCTGTTTTTT.

CDR3 coding DNA: TGCGCCAGCAGCCAAGTAAGGAGCGGGCGCCCCGGGGAGCTGTTTTTT. Protein product: CASSQVRSGRPGELFF. This chain uses TRBV4-1 with TRBJ2-2; D perhaps matches TRBD2 (6 bases). The CDR3 sequence is 16 residues long. V was cut by 1 base and J by 6 bases, with 15 bases left in between. In germline, CDR1 is MGHRA, CDR2 YSYEKL.

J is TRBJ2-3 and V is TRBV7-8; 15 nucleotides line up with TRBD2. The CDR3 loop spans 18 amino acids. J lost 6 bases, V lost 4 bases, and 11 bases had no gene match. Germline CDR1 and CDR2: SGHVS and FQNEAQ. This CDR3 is CASSWVEPGLAGGDTQYF. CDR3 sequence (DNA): TGTGCCAGCAGCTGGGTGGAACCGGGACTAGCGGGGGGTGATACGCAGTATTTT. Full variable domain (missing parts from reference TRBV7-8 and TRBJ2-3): GAGVSQSPRYKVAKRGQDVALRCDPISGHVSLFWYQQALGQGPEFLTYFQNEAQLDKSGLPSDRFFAERPEGSVSTLKIQRTQQEDSAVYLCASSWVEPGLAGGDTQYFGPGTRLTVL.

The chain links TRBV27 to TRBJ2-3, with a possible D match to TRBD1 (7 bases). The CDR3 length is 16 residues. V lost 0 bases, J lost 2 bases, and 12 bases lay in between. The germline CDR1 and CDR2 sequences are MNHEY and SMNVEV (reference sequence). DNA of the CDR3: TGTGCCAGCAGTTTATCGAGCAGGGGGGTCACAGATACGCAGTATTTT. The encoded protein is CASSLSSRGVTDTQYF.

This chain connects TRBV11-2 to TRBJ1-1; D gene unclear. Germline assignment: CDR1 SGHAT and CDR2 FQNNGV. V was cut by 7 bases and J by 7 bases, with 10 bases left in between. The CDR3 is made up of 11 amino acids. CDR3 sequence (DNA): TGTGCCAGCAAACCTGGAAGTGAAGCTTTCTTT. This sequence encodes CASKPGSEAFF.

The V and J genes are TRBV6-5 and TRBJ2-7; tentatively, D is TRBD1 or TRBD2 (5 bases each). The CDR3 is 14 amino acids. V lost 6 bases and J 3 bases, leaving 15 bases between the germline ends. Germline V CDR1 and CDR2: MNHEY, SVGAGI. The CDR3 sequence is CASRSGGLGYEQYF. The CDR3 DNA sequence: TGTGCCAGCAGGTCTGGGGGATTAGGCTACGAGCAGTACTTC.

The CDR3 DNA reads TGTGCCAGCAGTTACTGGCAGCGAGGGATGAGAACTGAAGCTTTCTTT. This encodes CASSYWQRGMRTEAFF. J is TRBJ1-1 and V is TRBV27; D call uncertain. Germline V lookup: CDR1 MNHEY, CDR2 SMNVEV (reference sequence). V was clipped by 4 bases and J by 5 bases, with 20 bases between them. The CDR3 length is 16 residues.

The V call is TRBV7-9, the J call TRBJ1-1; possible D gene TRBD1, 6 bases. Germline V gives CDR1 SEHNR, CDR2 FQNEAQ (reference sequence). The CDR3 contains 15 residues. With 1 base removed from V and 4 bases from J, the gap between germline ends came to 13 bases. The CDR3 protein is CASSLGQGSSTEAFF. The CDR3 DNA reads TGTGCCAGCAGCTTAGGGCAGGGGTCGTCCACTGAAGCTTTCTTT.

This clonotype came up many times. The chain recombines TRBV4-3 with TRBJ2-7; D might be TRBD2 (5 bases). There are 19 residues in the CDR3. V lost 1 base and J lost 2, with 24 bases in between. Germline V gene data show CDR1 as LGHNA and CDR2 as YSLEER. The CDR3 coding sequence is TGCGCCAGCAGCCAAGGGAGATCTAGCCGCCCCCCTTCAGCCTACGAGCAGTACTTC. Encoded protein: CASSQGRSSRPPSAYEQYF.

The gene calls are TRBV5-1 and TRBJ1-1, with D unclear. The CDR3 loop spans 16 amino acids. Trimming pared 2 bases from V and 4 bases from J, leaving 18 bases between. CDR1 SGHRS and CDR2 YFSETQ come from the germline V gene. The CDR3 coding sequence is TGCGCCAGCAGCTTACTCAGACCGCCCGAAGTCACTGAAGCTTTCTTT. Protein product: CASSLLRPPEVTEAFF.

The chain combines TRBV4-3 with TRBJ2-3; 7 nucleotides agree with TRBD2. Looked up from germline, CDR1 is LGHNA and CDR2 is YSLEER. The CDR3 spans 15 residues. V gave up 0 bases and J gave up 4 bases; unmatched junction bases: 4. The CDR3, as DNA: TGCGCCAGCAGCCAAGATATAGCGGGTGCAGATACGCAGTATTTT. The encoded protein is CASSQDIAGADTQYF.

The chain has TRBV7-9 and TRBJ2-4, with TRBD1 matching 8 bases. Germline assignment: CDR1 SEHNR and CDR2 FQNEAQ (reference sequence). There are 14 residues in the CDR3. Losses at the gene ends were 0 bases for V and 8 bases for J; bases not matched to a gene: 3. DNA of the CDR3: TGTGCCAGCAGCTTAGCTGGACAGGGCTACATTCAGTACTTC. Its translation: CASSLAGQGYIQYF.

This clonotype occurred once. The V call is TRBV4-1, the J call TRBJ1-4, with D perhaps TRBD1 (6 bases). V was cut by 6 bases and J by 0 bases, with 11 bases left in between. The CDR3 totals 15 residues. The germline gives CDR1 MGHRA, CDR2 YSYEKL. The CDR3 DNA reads TGCGCCAGCAGGATAACAGGGTCAACTAATGAAAAACTGTTTTTT. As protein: CASRITGSTNEKLFF.

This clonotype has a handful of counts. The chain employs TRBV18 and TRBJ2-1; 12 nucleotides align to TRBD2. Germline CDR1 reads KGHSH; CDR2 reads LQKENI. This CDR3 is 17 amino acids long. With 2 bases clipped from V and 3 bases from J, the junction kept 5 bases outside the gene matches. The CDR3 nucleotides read TGTGCCAGCTCACCAGCTAGCGGGGGGGCCGTCTACAATGAGCAGTTCTTC. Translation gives CASSPASGGAVYNEQFF.

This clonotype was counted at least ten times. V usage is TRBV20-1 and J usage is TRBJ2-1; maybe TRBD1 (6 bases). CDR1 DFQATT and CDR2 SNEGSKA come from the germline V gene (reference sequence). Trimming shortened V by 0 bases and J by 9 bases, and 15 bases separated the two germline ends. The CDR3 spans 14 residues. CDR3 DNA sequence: TGCAGTGCTAGAGACCCCAAAGGGGGTCCTGAGCAGTTCTTC. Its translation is CSARDPKGGPEQFF.

The CDR3 here is CASSQLAGVLLNEQFF. In DNA form, the CDR3 reads TGTGCCAGCAGCCAGTTAGCGGGGGTCTTGCTCAATGAGCAGTTCTTC. V usage is TRBV7-9 and J usage is TRBJ2-1; the match to TRBD2 covers 9 bases. The CDR3 length is 16 residues. The J segment lost 6 bases and the V segment lost 5 bases, leaving 11 bases of the junction unmatched. The V gene's germline CDR1 is SEHNR and CDR2 FQNEAQ (reference sequence).

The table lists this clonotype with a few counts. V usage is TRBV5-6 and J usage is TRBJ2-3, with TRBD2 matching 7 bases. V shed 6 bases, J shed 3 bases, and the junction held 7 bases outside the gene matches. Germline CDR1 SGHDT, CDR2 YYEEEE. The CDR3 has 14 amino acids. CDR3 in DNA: TGTGCCAGCAACCCGGGACTAAGGACAGATACGCAGTATTTT. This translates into CASNPGLRTDTQYF.

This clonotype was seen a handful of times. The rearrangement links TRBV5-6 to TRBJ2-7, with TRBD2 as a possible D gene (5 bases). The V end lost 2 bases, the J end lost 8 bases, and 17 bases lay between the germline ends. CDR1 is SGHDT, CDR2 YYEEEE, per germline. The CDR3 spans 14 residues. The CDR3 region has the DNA TGTGCCAGCAGCTTTGTTGGGGAACCCGGGAAGCAGTACGTC. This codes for CASSFVGEPGKQYV.

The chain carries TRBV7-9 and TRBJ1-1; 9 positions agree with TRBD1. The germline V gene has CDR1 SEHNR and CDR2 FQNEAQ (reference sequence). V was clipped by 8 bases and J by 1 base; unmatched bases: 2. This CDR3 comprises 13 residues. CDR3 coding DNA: TGTGCCAGCCAGGGACAGGGGAACACTGAAGCTTTCTTT. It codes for CASQGQGNTEAFF.

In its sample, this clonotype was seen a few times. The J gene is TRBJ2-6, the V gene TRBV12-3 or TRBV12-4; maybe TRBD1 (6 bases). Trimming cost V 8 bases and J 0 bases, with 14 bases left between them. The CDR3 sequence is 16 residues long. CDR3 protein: CASESKGGSGANVLTF. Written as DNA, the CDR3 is TGTGCCAGCGAGAGTAAAGGGGGCTCTGGGGCCAACGTCCTGACTTTC.

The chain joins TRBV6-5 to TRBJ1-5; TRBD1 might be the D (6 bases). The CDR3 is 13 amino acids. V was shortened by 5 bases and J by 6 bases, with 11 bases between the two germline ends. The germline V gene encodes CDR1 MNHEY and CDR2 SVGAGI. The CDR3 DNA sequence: TGTGCCAGCAGTGGACAGTGGGGTCAGCCCCAGCATTTT. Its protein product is CASSGQWGQPQHF.

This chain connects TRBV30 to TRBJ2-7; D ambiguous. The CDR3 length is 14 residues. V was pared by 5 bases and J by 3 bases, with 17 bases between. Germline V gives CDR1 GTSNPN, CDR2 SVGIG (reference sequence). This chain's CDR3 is CAWGSSPRGYEQYF. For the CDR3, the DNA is TGTGCCTGGGGTAGTTCCCCTAGAGGCTACGAGCAGTACTTC.

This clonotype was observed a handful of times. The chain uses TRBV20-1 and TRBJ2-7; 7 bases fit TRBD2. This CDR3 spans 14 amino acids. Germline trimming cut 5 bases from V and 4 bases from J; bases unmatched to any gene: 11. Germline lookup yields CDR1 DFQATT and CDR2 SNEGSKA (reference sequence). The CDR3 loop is CSALFPGGSYEQYF. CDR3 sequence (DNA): TGCAGTGCTCTTTTCCCGGGGGGTTCGTACGAGCAGTACTTC.